Listed below are T cell receptor beta chains from one sample, sequenced in a study of shared clonotypes between healthy human individuals. Sequencing used immunoSEQ multiplex PCR; TCRdb keeps in-frame clones, though not all of them. The sample has roughly 2 million clones, 85% to 95% seen once. Specimen: naive CD4+ T cells sorted from blood. Source of these receptors: a man aged 18 to 29 in good health. CDR3s leave out the opening cysteine and the closing phenylalanine or tryptophan.

J gene	V gene	CDR3 protein
TRBJ2-7	TRBV6-6	ASSTGTSISYEQY
TRBJ2-7	TRBV10-3	AISESSLAGSYEQY
TRBJ2-7	TRBV19	ASSILPGADYEQY
TRBJ2-3	TRBV30	AWSSPKSDTQY
TRBJ2-7	TRBV4-3	ASSRGTGELGEQY
TRBJ1-4	TRBV5-4	ASSHRDSPTEKLF
TRBJ1-5	TRBV4-1	ASSTGQGNQPQH
TRBJ2-5	TRBV5-1	ASSLPDRGETQY
TRBJ1-2	TRBV7-2	ASSPRSGNYGYT
TRBJ1-5	TRBV7-2	ASSYRQVNQPQH
TRBJ1-3	TRBV7-6	ASSLGGWTSGNTIY
TRBJ2-2	TRBV25-1	ASRGQGPGELF
TRBJ2-7	TRBV18	ASSPSGSSYEQY
TRBJ2-1	TRBV21-1	ASSPIPGTYNEQF
TRBJ1-5	TRBV5-1	ASSEGTVNQPQH
TRBJ1-2	TRBV7-8	ASSPSAIYGYT
TRBJ2-7	TRBV5-8	ASSLGLGRLYEQY
TRBJ1-2	TRBV6-6	ASSYGGSSYGYT
TRBJ1-2	TRBV5-1	ASSLEGRGGYT
TRBJ1-6	TRBV10-3	ASKQGVDSPLH
TRBJ2-7	TRBV2	ASSEKASGASYEQY
TRBJ1-2	TRBV7-2	ASSFPGLGYGYT
TRBJ2-6	TRBV6-5	ASSFRRRDGANVLT
TRBJ2-2	TRBV7-2	ASSTRGASGELF
TRBJ1-1	TRBV28	ASSLTPRTGGFLRNTEAF
TRBJ1-1	TRBV10-3	AIGGGLNTEAF
TRBJ2-7	TRBV6-5	ASTIRAGRGYEQY
TRBJ2-2	TRBV6-6	ASRLQGGTGELF
TRBJ2-7	TRBV27	ASSRGGTRAYEQY
TRBJ1-6	TRBV28	ASSRVGSPLH
TRBJ2-4	TRBV5-1	ASSEQGGSAKNIQY
TRBJ1-1	TRBV5-1	ASSPLRDRNTEAF
TRBJ1-5	TRBV6-1	ASRETGSQPQH
TRBJ2-3	TRBV29-1	SVEDGTSGEVTDTQY
TRBJ2-5	TRBV23-1	ASSQWGLAGREETQY
TRBJ2-5	TRBV7-2	ASSLGSPSGYGETQY
TRBJ1-2	TRBV19	ASKEAAESGYT
TRBJ1-1	TRBV30	AWHSGTGLNTEAF
TRBJ1-6	TRBV6-6	ASSPGPNSPLH
TRBJ1-2	TRBV28	VVGGATYGYT
TRBJ2-1	TRBV10-3	AISASLDRVVANEQF
TRBJ2-7	TRBV11-2	ASSPGLAGREQY
TRBJ2-7	TRBV27	ASSFRLAGYEQY
TRBJ2-5	TRBV28	ASRGPGQGLGEQY
TRBJ2-3	TRBV5-3	ARSSTRTGSSTDTQY
TRBJ2-1	TRBV7-9	ASSLGQGGHEQF
TRBJ2-2	TRBV28	ASHGRLDIPAGELF
TRBJ2-4	TRBV30	AWSVQGTGTMGIQY
TRBJ2-1	TRBV30	AWTPTRFRYEQF
TRBJ1-2	TRBV7-6	ASSPQGLGYGYT
TRBJ2-7	TRBV5-1	ASSLGGSIPSYEQY
TRBJ1-1	TRBV4-3	ASSQEGPLTAF
TRBJ2-7	TRBV4-1	ASSRDRGTSYEQY
TRBJ1-1	TRBV18	ASSQRDRATEAF
TRBJ1-6	TRBV27	ASSFVTGGNNSPLH
TRBJ1-6	TRBV28	ASSFRQGVNSPLH
TRBJ2-7	TRBV6-1	ASSEVWGAPSYEQY
TRBJ2-2	TRBV11-2	ASSPGGSGALGELF
TRBJ1-3	TRBV30	AWSGGNSGNTIY